A selection of T cell receptor beta chains follows, all from one sample in a study of blood T cells in healthy people across ages. One entry per CDR3 protein results from TCRdb running MiXCR on the 5' RACE reads. The sample lists about a million distinct CDR3 sequences; roughly half were seen once. Specimen: blood. All receptors derive from a woman in her sixties in good health. Both conserved end residues are part of each CDR3. Fields, in order: D gene, clone size, V gene, J gene, CDR3 protein, CDR3 DNA. D genes are given only for firm matches. Size values are once, few and many counts, or a class for expanded clones, and some rows have none.

>.|once|TRBV4-3|TRBJ1-3
CASSPTGRSSGNTIYF
TGCGCCAGCAGCCCTACGGGACGGAGCTCTGGAAACACCATATATTTT
>.|.|TRBV20-1|TRBJ2-7
CSARGGPYEQYF
TGCAGTGCTAGAGGGGGCCCGTACGAGCAGTACTTC
>.|.|TRBV7-2|TRBJ2-7
CASKKGPQVYEQYF
TGTGCCAGCAAGAAGGGGCCGCAGGTGTACGAGCAGTACTTC
>.|.|TRBV5-6|TRBJ2-5
CASSFVKGVETQYF
TGTGCCAGCAGCTTCGTAAAGGGGGTAGAGACCCAGTACTTC
>TRBD2|few|TRBV20-1|TRBJ2-7
CSARDERGTSGRSYEQYF
TGCAGTGCTAGAGATGAAAGGGGGACTAGCGGGAGGAGTTACGAGCAGTACTTC
>.|few|TRBV29-1|TRBJ2-3
CSVERATGTQYF
TGCAGCGTTGAACGGGCCACGGGTACGCAGTATTTT
>.|.|TRBV6-5|TRBJ2-3
CASGPLSRRSTDTQYF
TGTGCCAGCGGACCCCTCTCTCGACGTAGCACAGATACGCAGTATTTT
>TRBD2|many|TRBV3-1|TRBJ2-7
CASAWGLAGAYEQYF
TGTGCCAGCGCCTGGGGACTAGCGGGCGCCTACGAGCAGTACTTC
>.|.|TRBV3-1|TRBJ2-4
CASSRDPDIQYF
TGTGCCAGCAGCCGGGACCCAGACATTCAGTACTTC
>.|.|TRBV14|TRBJ1-6
CASSQEFRNSPLHF
TGTGCCAGCAGCCAAGAATTCAGAAATTCACCCCTCCACTTT
>.|.|TRBV24-1|TRBJ1-5
CATSEKDYQPQHF
TGTGCCACCAGTGAAAAAGATTATCAGCCCCAGCATTTT
>TRBD2|many|TRBV7-6|TRBJ2-3
CASSLAEAGGLDTQYF
TGTGCCAGCAGCTTAGCGGAGGCGGGAGGCTTAGATACGCAGTATTTT
>TRBD1|few|TRBV7-2|TRBJ2-6
CASSGTGGTYGANVLTF
TGTGCCAGCAGCGGGACAGGGGGCACGTATGGGGCCAACGTCCTGACTTTC
>.|.|TRBV7-2|TRBJ2-1
CASKGRLPRNEQFF
TGTGCCAGCAAAGGACGCCTCCCCCGCAATGAGCAGTTCTTC
>TRBD1|.|TRBV20-1|TRBJ2-3
CSARQGQSTDTQYF
TGCAGTGCTAGACAGGGACAGAGCACAGATACGCAGTATTTT
>.|.|TRBV28|TRBJ2-7
CASTHGGGNYEQYF
TGTGCCAGCACCCACGGGGGTGGGAACTACGAGCAGTACTTC
>TRBD1|.|TRBV29-1|TRBJ2-1
CSAKPPGQGAGEQFF
TGCAGCGCTAAACCGCCGGGACAGGGGGCTGGTGAGCAGTTCTTC
>TRBD1|.|TRBV9|TRBJ2-1
CASSLGQGSYEQFF
TGTGCCAGCAGCTTGGGACAGGGCTCCTACGAGCAGTTCTTC
>.|.|TRBV10-3|TRBJ2-5
CAMGPAETQYF
TGTGCCATGGGACCCGCGGAGACCCAGTACTTC
>TRBD2|.|TRBV20-1|TRBJ2-3
CSARRLAGGPADTQYF
TGCAGTGCTAGAAGATTAGCGGGAGGGCCCGCAGATACGCAGTATTTT
>.|.|TRBV3-1|TRBJ2-3
CASSDRMSDTQYF
TGTGCCAGCAGCGACAGAATGTCGGATACGCAGTATTTT
>.|.|TRBV30|TRBJ1-2
CARAYGNYGYTF
TGTGCCCGGGCTTATGGGAACTATGGCTACACCTTC
>TRBD1|few|TRBV5-5|TRBJ2-4
CASSLSPTGRDIQYF
TGTGCCAGCAGCTTGTCCCCGACAGGGCGGGACATTCAGTACTTC
>TRBD1|.|TRBV7-6|TRBJ1-1
CASSLVRGQSEAFF
TGTGCCAGCAGCTTAGTGAGGGGACAGAGTGAAGCTTTCTTT
>TRBD1|.|TRBV27|TRBJ2-1
CATGTGNNEQFF
TGTGCCACCGGGACAGGGAACAATGAGCAGTTCTTC
>.|.|TRBV7-3|TRBJ2-5
CASSSTGRSAQETQYF
TGTGCCAGCAGCTCAACTGGACGGTCCGCCCAAGAGACCCAGTACTTC
>.|.|TRBV28|TRBJ1-6
CASRRLIDSPLHF
TGTGCCAGCAGGCGGCTCATAGATTCACCCCTCCACTTT
>TRBD2|few|TRBV29-1|TRBJ2-4
CSGTSGRGEQYF
TGCAGCGGTACTAGCGGGAGAGGGGAGCAGTACTTC
>TRBD1|.|TRBV10-3|TRBJ2-7
CAIRGTGGLYEQYF
TGTGCCATCAGAGGGACAGGGGGTTTATACGAGCAGTACTTC
>.|many|TRBV6-5|TRBJ2-7
CASSPGHSYEQYF
TGTGCCAGCAGCCCGGGCCATTCCTACGAGCAGTACTTC
>.|few|TRBV4-1|TRBJ2-7
CASSRDALYEQYF
TGCGCCAGCAGCCGGGACGCCCTCTACGAGCAGTACTTC
>.|.|TRBV12-3/TRBV12-4|TRBJ2-2
CASSDYLGAANGELFF
TGTGCCAGCAGTGACTACTTGGGGGCCGCGAACGGGGAGCTGTTTTTT
>.|.|TRBV20-1|TRBJ2-7
CSAQDRGRGEQYF
TGCAGTGCCCAAGATCGGGGGAGGGGGGAACAGTACTTC
>.|.|TRBV29-1|TRBJ2-7
CSGRGQFLYEQYF
TGCAGCGGGAGGGGGCAATTTCTCTACGAGCAGTACTTC
>.|few|TRBV28|TRBJ2-3
CASRKSTDTQYF
TGTGCCAGCAGAAAAAGCACAGATACGCAGTATTTT
>TRBD2|few|TRBV7-9|TRBJ2-7
CASSSGLAGGPYEQYF
TGTGCCAGCAGCTCTGGACTAGCGGGAGGGCCCTACGAGCAGTACTTC
>.|few|TRBV20-1|TRBJ2-3
CSARVPYYQGGDTQYF
TGCAGTGCTAGAGTCCCCTACTACCAAGGAGGGGATACGCAGTATTTT
>.|.|TRBV20-1|TRBJ2-5
CSADDRLQETQYF
TGCAGTGCTGACGACCGTCTCCAAGAGACCCAGTACTTC
>.|many|TRBV29-1|TRBJ1-2
CSVEGGGGYTF
TGCAGCGTTGAAGGTGGTGGTGGCTACACCTTC
>.|.|TRBV4-2|TRBJ2-1
CASSLLPGGARHEEQFF
TGTGCCAGCAGCCTACTCCCAGGGGGGGCTAGACACGAGGAGCAGTTCTTC
>.|.|TRBV29-1|TRBJ2-1
CSVDSSPSWGHNEQFF
TGCAGCGTTGACAGCTCCCCTTCTTGGGGGCATAATGAGCAGTTCTTC
>TRBD1|.|TRBV4-1|TRBJ2-2
CASSLTRQGRTGELFF
TGCGCCAGCAGCCTTACCCGACAGGGTAGGACCGGGGAGCTGTTTTTT
>.|.|TRBV12-3/TRBV12-4|TRBJ2-7
CASRGGLTGSLYEQYF
TGTGCCAGCCGGGGGGGGTTGACAGGGTCCCTCTACGAGCAGTACTTC
>.|.|TRBV27|TRBJ2-2
CASNPGTLNTGELFF
TGTGCCAGCAATCCCGGGACACTTAACACCGGGGAGCTGTTTTTT
>TRBD2|.|TRBV20-1|TRBJ2-1
CSAPRLAGYNEQFF
TGCAGTGCTCCGAGACTAGCCGGATACAATGAGCAGTTCTTC
>.|few|TRBV12-3/TRBV12-4|TRBJ1-2
CASSWWALGGYTF
TGTGCCAGCAGTTGGTGGGCGTTGGGTGGCTACACCTTC
>.|few|TRBV25-1|TRBJ1-1
CASREGGFGTEAFF
TGTGCCAGCAGAGAGGGGGGCTTTGGCACTGAAGCTTTCTTT
>.|once|TRBV20-1|TRBJ2-3
CSARVTPTDTQYF
TGCAGTGCTAGAGTGACACCCACAGATACGCAGTATTTT
>.|.|TRBV5-6|TRBJ2-6
CASSLVTSSGANVLTF
TGTGCCAGCAGCTTGGTTACGAGCTCTGGGGCCAACGTCCTGACTTTC
>.|few|TRBV18|TRBJ1-4
CASSPQTGKNEKLFF
TGTGCCAGCTCACCCCAGACAGGCAAGAATGAAAAACTGTTTTTT
>.|.|TRBV20-1|TRBJ2-1
CSAGGVNEQFF
TGCAGTGCTGGGGGTGTCAATGAGCAGTTCTTC
>.|few|TRBV20-1|TRBJ2-6
CSARVSGANVLTF
TGCAGTGCTCGGGTCTCTGGGGCCAACGTCCTGACTTTC
>.|.|TRBV5-1|TRBJ2-1
CASSRLRTGAQFF
TGCGCCAGCAGCCGGCTTCGGACGGGTGCGCAGTTCTTC
>.|few|TRBV7-9|TRBJ2-3
CASAETVKDTQYF
TGTGCCAGCGCCGAGACGGTCAAAGATACGCAGTATTTT